In this sample, the clone carrying this TCR beta chain turned up a few times. As yet, its antigen is unknown. These data belong to a study of vaccination and CD4 T cells after COVID-19. Study summary: Two Hispanic individuals were among six male and four female convalescent patients. SARS-CoV-2, HCoV-NL63, HCoV-OC43 and HCoV-229E supplied the overlapping spike peptides used to stimulate cells. Overall study results and limits: Median SARS-CoV-2-reactive clonotypes rose from approximately 21 to 38, not significantly.

Trimming cost V 0 bases and J 0 bases, with 9 bases left between them. The CDR3 has 15 residues. Germline CDR1 is SGHDT and CDR2 is YYEEEE. The Oncomine TCR Beta short-read assay was what sequenced the DNA obtained from cultured CD4+ T cells. TCRdb analysed the PCR reads with MiXCR anew, one entry per CDR3 protein. The top ten clones hold 7.8% of a sample with approximately 20,000 distinct CDR3 sequences, under 30% of them seen once. Documented treatment: roughly nine-day PBMC culture with coronavirus spike peptide pools or control peptides (ViraFEST assay). Peptide-pool expansion of antigen-specific T cells preceded TCR sequencing in ViraFEST.

This receptor was identified in a human donor with COVID-19. This chain connects TRBV5-6 to TRBJ1-2, with D tentatively TRBD1 (6 bases). The sequenced material came from cultured CD4+ T cells from blood. The CDR3 protein is CASSLVGASNYGYTF. CDR3 nucleotides: TGTGCCAGCAGCTTGGTGGGGGCCTCTAACTATGGCTACACCTTC.